The next 10 T cell receptor beta chains were all read from a single sample in a study of T cell responses to AZD1222 COVID-19 vaccine. Here immunoSEQ multiplex PCR was the method, and the copy in TCRdb shows in-frame clones only, minus some. This sample carries approximately 170,000 clones, roughly nine tenths of them seen once, and the ten largest clones take about 6.9%. The sequencing here drew on peripheral blood, taken on day 0 of AZD1222 vaccination. The receptors shown here come from an adult in good health.

The chain is built from TRBV2 and TRBJ1-1; the D is unclear. This CDR3 has 10 residues. Germline CDR1 and CDR2: SNHLY and FYNNEI. With 8 bases removed from V and 8 bases from J, the gap between germline ends came to 9 bases. The CDR3 nucleotides are TGTGCCAGCCTTGAGAGAGAAGCTTTCTTT. Translating it yields CASLEREAFF. The full variable domain, completed using reference TRBV2 and TRBJ1-1, is EPEVTQTPSHQVTQMGQEVILRCVPISNHLYFYWYRQILGQKVEFLVSFYNNEISEKSEIFDDQFSVERPDGSNFTLKIRSTKLEDSAMYFCASLEREAFFGQGTRLTVV.

Only a few counts were recorded for this clone. The J gene is TRBJ1-2, the V gene TRBV13; 8 nucleotides agree with TRBD1. Trimming at V came to 0 bases and at J to 3 bases, leaving 12 bases not matched to a gene. The V gene's germline CDR1 is PRHDT and CDR2 FYEKMQ (reference sequence). The CDR3 has 18 amino acids. The CDR3 nucleotides read TGTGCCAGCAGCTTAGGTCCCGGCAGGGGGCCCTCGGACTATGGCTACACCTTC. Translation gives CASSLGPGRGPSDYGYTF.

The chain recombines TRBV6-1 with TRBJ2-5; possibly TRBD1 or TRBD2 for D (7 bases each). Trimming removed 2 bases at V and 4 bases at J, with 14 bases between. Per germline, CDR1 MNHNS and CDR2 SASEGT. This CDR3 has 15 amino acids. CDR3 region: CASSETGRGGETQYF. The CDR3 nucleotides are TGTGCCAGCAGTGAAACGGGCAGGGGGGGAGAGACCCAGTACTTC.

The V call is TRBV5-1, the J call TRBJ2-5, with a possible D match to TRBD1 (6 bases). The V end lost 0 bases, the J end lost 2 bases, and 11 bases lay between the germline ends. Looked up from germline, CDR1 is SGHRS and CDR2 is YFSETQ. The CDR3 sequence is 15 residues long. This CDR3 is CASSLEQGRQETQYF. In DNA form, the CDR3 reads TGCGCCAGCAGCTTGGAACAGGGTAGGCAAGAGACCCAGTACTTC.

The CDR3, as DNA: TGTGCCAGCAGCATGGGGGATGAAAAACTGTTTTTT. This codes for CASSMGDEKLFF. The chain recombines TRBV5-6 with TRBJ1-4; perhaps TRBD1 as D (5 bases). The CDR3 is made up of 12 amino acids. Between the trimmed V and J ends, which lost 4 bases and 6 bases, there was a span of 7 bases. Germline V gives CDR1 SGHDT, CDR2 YYEEEE.

This rearrangement joins TRBV15 to TRBJ1-4; 9 bases line up with TRBD1. Germline-derived CDR1 and CDR2 are LNHNV and YYDKDF (reference sequence). This CDR3 spans 15 amino acids. J lost 7 bases, V lost 5 bases, and 8 bases had no gene match. CDR3 in amino acids: CATSRNRDRVEKLFF. The CDR3 region has the DNA TGTGCCACCAGCCGAAACCGGGACAGGGTTGAAAAACTGTTTTTT.

The chain has TRBV5-1 and TRBJ1-1; 7 positions agree with TRBD1. This CDR3 contains 16 residues. J was trimmed by 8 bases and V by 4 bases; bases with no gene match: 17. The germline gives CDR1 SGHRS, CDR2 YFSETQ. CDR3 protein: CASSASSYTTGTEAFF. The DNA of the CDR3 is TGCGCCAGCAGCGCAAGCTCTTATACGACAGGGACGGAAGCTTTCTTT.

The V gene is TRBV7-3, the J gene TRBJ2-1, with 11 bases fitting TRBD2. The CDR3 is made up of 17 amino acids. CDR1 is SGHTA, CDR2 FQGTGA, per germline. Losses at the gene ends were 5 bases for V and 5 bases for J; bases not matched to a gene: 11. The CDR3 loop reads CASSPRRTSGGNNEQFF. The CDR3 bases are TGTGCCAGCAGCCCTAGGCGTACTAGCGGGGGAAACAATGAGCAGTTCTTC.

V usage is TRBV2 and J usage is TRBJ1-4, with 10 bases matching TRBD1. Germline V lookup: CDR1 SNHLY, CDR2 FYNNEI. CDR3 length: 16 amino acids. V shed 5 bases and J 7 bases; nucleotides not matched to a gene: 10. The CDR3 DNA sequence: TGTGCCAGCAGTACCGGGACAGGGGCATTCGGTGAAAAACTGTTTTTT. Protein sequence: CASSTGTGAFGEKLFF.

The rearrangement links TRBV29-1 to TRBJ1-1; the D is unclear. The CDR3 length is 11 residues. V was shortened by 5 bases and J by 1 base, with 5 bases between the two germline ends. Germline loops: CDR1 SQVTM, CDR2 ANQGSEA. This CDR3 is CSVIRNTEAFF. The CDR3 region has the DNA TGCAGCGTTATCAGGAACACTGAAGCTTTCTTT.